The rows below give T cell receptor beta chains drawn from one sample of a study of blood T cell repertoires in COVID-19. Assay: immunoSEQ multiplex PCR; the TCRdb copy retains only in-frame clones and omits some. The sample has 130,000 or so clones, about 86% seen once. The sample taken for sequencing was peripheral blood. These receptors all stem from a woman in her fifties or sixties with acute or convalescent COVID-19. The CDR3 runs from the conserved cysteine through the conserved F or W. The order of the fields is CDR3 length, D gene, J gene, clone size, V gene, CDR3 DNA, CDR3 protein. D genes are given only for firm matches. Clone size is shown for a subset of rows, as once, few, many or a class of expanded clone.

cdr3_length: 14
d_call: TRBD1
j_call: TRBJ2-2
clone_size: -
v_call: TRBV30
cdr3_nt: TGTGCCTGGAGCGACACACAGGGGATCGGGGAGCTGTTTTTT
cdr3_aa: CAWSDTQGIGELFF

cdr3_length: 16
d_call: -
j_call: TRBJ2-2
clone_size: -
v_call: TRBV4-1
cdr3_nt: TGCGCCAGCAGCCAAGATAATTGGTTGAGGCACGGGGAGCTGTTTTTT
cdr3_aa: CASSQDNWLRHGELFF

cdr3_length: 17
d_call: TRBD1
j_call: TRBJ1-2
clone_size: -
v_call: TRBV15
cdr3_nt: TGTGCCACCAGCGGCGACGACAGGGCCCACGCTAACTATGGCTACACCTTC
cdr3_aa: CATSGDDRAHANYGYTF

cdr3_length: 15
d_call: -
j_call: TRBJ1-1
clone_size: -
v_call: TRBV4-1
cdr3_nt: TGCGCCAGCAGCCAAGGGGTACAGTTGAACACTGAAGCTTTCTTT
cdr3_aa: CASSQGVQLNTEAFF

cdr3_length: 15
d_call: -
j_call: TRBJ1-3
clone_size: -
v_call: TRBV9
cdr3_nt: TGTGCCAGCAGCGTAGGGGGAGTCTCTGGAAACACCATATATTTT
cdr3_aa: CASSVGGVSGNTIYF

cdr3_length: 16
d_call: TRBD2
j_call: TRBJ2-5
clone_size: once
v_call: TRBV7-2
cdr3_nt: TGTGCCAGCAGCCGTTGGAGCGGGGGGGCGCTGGAGACCCAGTACTTC
cdr3_aa: CASSRWSGGALETQYF

cdr3_length: 15
d_call: -
j_call: TRBJ2-7
clone_size: -
v_call: TRBV7-2
cdr3_nt: TGTGCCAGCAGCCCCCCAGGATCCCTGTCCTACGAGCAGTACTTC
cdr3_aa: CASSPPGSLSYEQYF

cdr3_length: 15
d_call: TRBD2
j_call: TRBJ2-3
clone_size: -
v_call: TRBV9
cdr3_nt: TGTGCCAGCAGCTATAGCGGGGCCTACACAGATACGCAGTATTTT
cdr3_aa: CASSYSGAYTDTQYF

cdr3_length: 15
d_call: TRBD1
j_call: TRBJ1-2
clone_size: -
v_call: TRBV30
cdr3_nt: TGTGCCTGGACCTCCACAGGGGGCGCCAACTATGGCTACACCTTC
cdr3_aa: CAWTSTGGANYGYTF

cdr3_length: 13
d_call: TRBD1
j_call: TRBJ2-1
clone_size: -
v_call: TRBV5-1
cdr3_nt: TGCGCCAGCAGCATATTACAGGGGAATGAGCAGTTCTTC
cdr3_aa: CASSILQGNEQFF

cdr3_length: 18
d_call: TRBD1
j_call: TRBJ1-3
clone_size: -
v_call: TRBV18
cdr3_nt: TGTGCCAGCTCACCACGGCGGACAGGGAGCGGTCCTGGAAACACCATATATTTT
cdr3_aa: CASSPRRTGSGPGNTIYF